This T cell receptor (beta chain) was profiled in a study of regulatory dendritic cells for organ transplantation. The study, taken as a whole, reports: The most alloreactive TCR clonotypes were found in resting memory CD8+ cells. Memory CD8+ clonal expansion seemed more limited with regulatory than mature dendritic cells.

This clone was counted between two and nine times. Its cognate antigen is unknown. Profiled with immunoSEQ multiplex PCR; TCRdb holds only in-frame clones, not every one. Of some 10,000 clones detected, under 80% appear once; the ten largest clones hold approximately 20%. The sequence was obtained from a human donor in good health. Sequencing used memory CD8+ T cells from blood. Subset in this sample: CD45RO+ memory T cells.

CDR3 amino acids: CASSLTGPYGYTF. The CDR3 coding sequence is TGTGCCAGCAGTTTGACAGGTCCTTATGGCTACACCTTC. The chain carries TRBV28 and TRBJ1-2; weak D call: TRBD1 (6 bases). Germline loops: CDR1 MDHEN, CDR2 SYDVKM. This CDR3 contains 13 residues. Trimming took off 3 bases at V and 5 bases at J, with 10 bases between the two ends.